The clone carrying this T cell receptor beta chain was counted only a few times. MiXCR, applied by TCRdb to the RACE reads, yields one record per CDR3 protein. There are around 130,000 distinct CDR3 sequences in the sample; around 11% occur only once, and around 2.2% lies in the top ten. This sample stems from a study of human T cells and chemical hapten exposure. Per the germline V gene, CDR1 is LGHNA and CDR2 is YNFKEQ. With 4 bases removed from V and 5 bases from J, the gap between germline ends came to 11 bases. CDR3 length: 13 amino acids. Time point: patch test 3, about 24 weeks after DPC sensitization. The treatment here: therapeutic diphenylcyclopropenone sensitization with weekly scalp DPC. Researchers sampled blood before each patch test went on.

The specimen was whole blood, collected in connection with sensitization to the hapten diphenylcyclopropenone (DPC). This clonotype was obtained from a woman aged 45-60 years with alopecia areata. Some clones in this sample may be carry-over from other donors' samples. The chain is built from TRBV4-2 and TRBJ2-5; D perhaps matches TRBD1 (6 bases). The CDR3 region has the DNA TGTGCCAGCAGCCCACGTAGGGGGGAGACCCAGTACTTC. It specifies CASSPRRGETQYF.